Many counts were recorded for the clone carrying this TCR beta chain. Its antigen is unidentified. This sample is drawn from a study of T cells in Graves' hyperthyroidism and ophthalmopathy. Turning to the study itself: Peripheral blood was collected at initial diagnosis, before any treatment. Broader study findings: Most clonotypes expanded in the thyroid (above 0.001) were also present in blood.

From germline, CDR1 is MNHEY and CDR2 SVGAGI. The ends were cut back, 6 bases at V and 4 bases at J, with 10 bases in the middle. This CDR3 contains 13 residues. Patients between 18 and 65 years old had hyperthyroidism, newly diagnosed and lasting under 2 months. There were TCR beta CDR3 regions amplified from RNA transcripts. First-round RT-PCR with HTBI primers amplified the TCR CDR3 region. TCRdb analysed the multiplex PCR reads with MiXCR anew, one entry per CDR3 protein. The repertoire holds hundreds of thousands of distinct CDR3 sequences, around 14% seen once, with around a tenth in the top ten.

The sample taken for sequencing was blood. The chain couples TRBV6-5 to TRBJ1-5; D remains unclear. This TCR was recovered from a woman aged 18-29 years with Graves' hyperthyroidism. CDR3 sequence reads: CASSHGRNQPQHF. The CDR3 DNA reads as TGTGCCAGCAGCCACGGAAGGAATCAGCCCCAGCATTTT.